These 31 T cell receptor beta chains were all obtained from the same sample, sequenced in a study of shared clonotypes between healthy human individuals. Repertoires were generated with immunoSEQ multiplex PCR, while TCRdb's copy carries only in-frame clones and drops some. Here the sample spans millions of clones, roughly 92% being singletons. The sequenced sample consisted of naive CD4+ T cells sorted from blood. Subset in this sample: CD45RA+ positively selected. Receptor source: a man aged 18-30 years in good health.

This clone was seen just once. Within the sample, other DNA sequences also encode this same CDR3. The chain is built from TRBV29-1 and TRBJ1-1, with 7 bases aligning to TRBD1. Germline loops: CDR1 SQVTM, CDR2 ANQGSEA. The CDR3 loop spans 13 amino acids. V lost 3 bases to trimming and J lost 1 base; unmatched junction nucleotides: 2. CDR3 bases: TGCAGCGTTGAGGGACAGCCGAACACTGAAGCTTTCTTT. Its translation: CSVEGQPNTEAFF.

The chain is built from TRBV7-9 and TRBJ2-5; no clear D. The ends were cut back, 1 base at V and 0 bases at J, with 9 bases in the middle. The length of the CDR3 is 15 residues. CDR1 is SEHNR and CDR2 is FQNEAQ in the germline V gene (reference sequence). CDR3 sequence: CASSLEGRYQETQYF. As DNA, the CDR3 is TGTGCCAGCAGCTTAGAGGGCCGGTACCAAGAGACCCAGTACTTC.

Comment on this clone: Different DNA sequences within this sample yield the same CDR3. This chain links TRBV19 with TRBJ1-1; 8 nucleotides line up with TRBD1. Trimming removed 5 bases from V and 0 bases from J; junction bases left unmatched: 2. Looked up from germline, CDR1 is LNHDA and CDR2 is SQIVND (reference sequence). The CDR3 covers 14 residues. This CDR3 reads CASSRTGLNTEAFF. CDR3 DNA sequence: TGTGCCAGTAGTCGGACAGGGCTGAACACTGAAGCTTTCTTT.

J is TRBJ2-5 and V is TRBV7-8, with a tentative D call TRBD2 (5 bases). Germline V CDR1 and CDR2: SGHVS, FQNEAQ. The CDR3 has 14 amino acids. V was cut by 4 bases and J by 1 base, with 10 bases left in between. CDR3 region: CASSSGLIQETQYF. The CDR3 DNA sequence: TGTGCCAGCAGCTCCGGACTCATCCAAGAGACCCAGTACTTC.

This chain uses TRBV19 with TRBJ2-5; 10 positions match TRBD1. J lost 5 bases, V lost 5 bases, and 11 bases had no gene match. The CDR3 runs 16 residues. In germline, CDR1 is LNHDA, CDR2 SQIVND (reference sequence). The CDR3 here is CASSLHRDRGLETQYF. The CDR3 DNA sequence: TGTGCCAGTAGTCTCCACCGGGACAGGGGATTGGAGACCCAGTACTTC.

The chain uses TRBV28 and TRBJ2-7, with 8 bases lining up with TRBD1. This CDR3 is 15 amino acids long. Germline values: CDR1 MDHEN, CDR2 SYDVKM. Losses at the gene ends were 6 bases for V and 3 bases for J; bases not matched to a gene: 10. CDR3 coding DNA: TGTGCCAGCAGCATCCCCCAGGGGGCGGGCTACGAGCAGTACTTC. Translation: CASSIPQGAGYEQYF.

About this clone itself: Within the sample, other DNA sequences also encode this same CDR3. The rearrangement links TRBV7-9 to TRBJ2-3, with D unresolved. The CDR3 covers 12 residues. Trimming removed 4 bases at V and 6 bases at J, with 8 bases between. CDR1 and CDR2 from the germline V gene are SEHNR and FQNEAQ (reference sequence). CDR3 in DNA: TGTGCCAGCAGCTCCGTAGGGGATACGCAGTATTTT. Amino acid sequence: CASSSVGDTQYF.

A word on this clone: Distinct nucleotide sequences in the sample also encode this CDR3. The chain uses TRBV5-4 and TRBJ2-5; 11 bases line up with TRBD1. The CDR3 loop spans 14 amino acids. CDR1 SGHNT and CDR2 YYREEE come from the germline V gene (reference sequence). Unmatched junction bases numbered 0, after V lost 3 bases and J lost 2 bases. CDR3 bases: TGTGCCAGCAGCTGGGACAGGGGGCAAGAGACCCAGTACTTC. This gives the protein CASSWDRGQETQYF.

CDR3 nucleotides: TGTGCCACCAGCAGAGATATGGGGGAAGGGGCAAGCACAGATACGCAGTATTTT. Its translation is CATSRDMGEGASTDTQYF. The chain employs TRBV15 and TRBJ2-3; the D call may be TRBD1 or TRBD2 (5 bases each). The germline V gene encodes CDR1 LNHNV and CDR2 YYDKDF (reference sequence). V lost 0 bases, J lost 0 bases, and 16 bases lay in between. This CDR3 spans 18 amino acids.

The chain carries TRBV7-2 and TRBJ2-4; perhaps D is TRBD1 or TRBD2 (5 bases each). CDR3 size: 16 residues. Germline V gene data show CDR1 as SGHTA and CDR2 as FQGNSA. Between the trimmed V and J ends, which lost 5 bases and 5 bases, there was a span of 19 bases. CDR3 residues: CASSRSRNGAENIQYF. As DNA, the CDR3 is TGTGCCAGCAGCCGGTCCCGGAACGGGGCGGAAAACATTCAGTACTTC.

The gene calls are TRBV2 and TRBJ1-2, with D maybe TRBD1 (5 bases). In germline, CDR1 is SNHLY, CDR2 FYNNEI. The V end was cut by 7 bases, the J end by 7 bases, with 13 bases between. The CDR3 length is 12 residues. The DNA for the CDR3 is TGTGCCAGCACTGGGACGGCTAGTGGCTACACCTTC. It yields the protein CASTGTASGYTF. Full variable domain (remainder filled in from reference TRBV2 and TRBJ1-2): EPEVTQTPSHQVTQMGQEVILRCVPISNHLYFYWYRQILGQKVEFLVSFYNNEISEKSEIFDDQFSVERPDGSNFTLKIRSTKLEDSAMYFCASTGTASGYTFGSGTRLTVV.

This clone was observed once. This rearrangement joins TRBV2 to TRBJ1-2; possibly TRBD1 for D (6 bases). Germline loops: CDR1 SNHLY, CDR2 FYNNEI. The CDR3 is 14 residues long. Trimming took 4 bases from V and 8 from J, leaving 17 bases between them. The CDR3 coding sequence is TGTGCCAGCAGTGGAAACAGGGAGTTTGGGGGCTACACCTTC. Translated, it gives CASSGNREFGGYTF.

The CDR3 DNA follows: TGTGCCAGCAGTTGGACAGGGAAGAATCAGCCCCAGCATTTT. As protein: CASSWTGKNQPQHF. The genes are TRBV6-1 and TRBJ1-5, with 8 positions matching TRBD1. Per the germline V gene, CDR1 is MNHNS and CDR2 is SASEGT. The CDR3 runs to 14 residues. With V trimmed by 5 bases and J by 4 bases, 4 bases remained unmatched.

The chain employs TRBV15 and TRBJ2-3; D gene ambiguous. Trimming took off 5 bases at V and 4 bases at J, with 7 bases between the two ends. The CDR3 covers 12 residues. The germline gives CDR1 LNHNV, CDR2 YYDKDF (reference sequence). The chain's CDR3 is CATSPSPDTQYF. The DNA of the CDR3 is TGTGCCACCAGCCCCTCCCCAGATACGCAGTATTTT. Full variable domain (rest looked up from reference TRBV15 and TRBJ2-3): DAMVIQNPRYQVTQFGKPVTLSCSQTLNHNVMYWYQQKSSQAPKLLFHYYDKDFNNEADTPDNFQSRRPNTSFCFLDIRSPGLGDTAMYLCATSPSPDTQYFGPGTRLTVL.

The chain uses TRBV5-4 and TRBJ2-7, with TRBD1 as a possible D gene (5 bases). Germline V gene sequence: CDR1 SGHNT, CDR2 YYREEE (reference sequence). The CDR3 has 13 residues. The V end was cut by 2 bases, the J end by 2 bases, with 8 bases between. CDR3 coding DNA: TGTGCCAGCAGCTTTCCAGGGACCTACGAGCAGTACTTC. It yields the protein CASSFPGTYEQYF. Full variable domain (remainder filled in from reference TRBV5-4 and TRBJ2-7): ETGVTQSPTHLIKTRGQQVTLRCSSQSGHNTVSWYQQALGQGPQFIFQYYREEENGRGNFPPRFSGLQFPNYSSELNVNALELDDSALYLCASSFPGTYEQYFGPGTRLTVT.

The rearrangement links TRBV27 to TRBJ1-2; 7 bases match TRBD1. The trim removed 6 bases at V and 2 bases at J, leaving 9 bases unmatched. The germline V gene encodes CDR1 MNHEY and CDR2 SMNVEV (reference sequence). The CDR3 is 15 residues long. The CDR3 is CASRGTGEGNYGYTF. The CDR3 nucleotides are TGTGCCAGCAGAGGAACAGGGGAAGGGAACTATGGCTACACCTTC.

This chain uses TRBV4-3 with TRBJ1-6, with a possible D match to TRBD1 (5 bases). V lost 0 bases and J lost 6, with 12 bases in between. Germline loops: CDR1 LGHNA, CDR2 YSLEER. The CDR3 extends over 16 amino acids. In DNA form, the CDR3 reads TGCGCCAGCAGCCAAGAAATTCAGGGACTTAATTCACCCCTCCACTTT. Protein product: CASSQEIQGLNSPLHF.

V usage is TRBV5-1 and J usage is TRBJ1-3; D possibly corresponds to TRBD1 (5 bases). Trimming stripped 4 bases from V and 2 bases from J, with 13 bases between. From germline, CDR1 is SGHRS and CDR2 YFSETQ. The CDR3 has 15 amino acids. DNA for the CDR3: TGCGCCAGCAGCGCAGGGACTTCAACTGGAAACACCATATATTTT. This translates into CASSAGTSTGNTIYF.

The V gene is TRBV11-2, the J gene TRBJ2-7; TRBD2 matches at 12 bases. This CDR3 has 16 residues. Germline CDR1 reads SGHAT; CDR2 reads FQNNGV. V trimming: 4 bases; J trimming: 4 bases; junction bases outside the gene matches: 8. CDR3 coding DNA: TGTGCCAGCAGCTCCTCCGGGACTAGCGGGTTATACGAGCAGTACTTC. It translates to CASSSSGTSGLYEQYF. Supplemented by reference TRBV11-2 and TRBJ2-7, the full variable domain reads EAGVAQSPRYKIIEKRQSVAFWCNPISGHATLYWYQQILGQGPKLLIQFQNNGVVDDSQLPKDRFSAERLKGVDSTLKIQPAKLEDSAVYLCASSSSGTSGLYEQYFGPGTRLTVT.

The rearrangement links TRBV28 to TRBJ1-5; TRBD1 agrees at 9 bases. V lost 5 bases, J lost 6 bases, and 5 bases stayed unmatched. The CDR3 is made up of 14 amino acids. Germline V lookup: CDR1 MDHEN, CDR2 SYDVKM. CDR3 nucleotide sequence: TGTGCCAGCAGTGGGGACAGGGTTGGTCAGCCCCAGCATTTT. It translates to CASSGDRVGQPQHF. The full variable domain, in which reference TRBV28 and TRBJ1-5 provide the parts outside the CDR3, is DVKVTQSSRYLVKRTGEKVFLECVQDMDHENMFWYRQDPGLGLRLIYFSYDVKMKEKGDIPEGYSVSREKKERFSLILESASTNQTSMYLCASSGDRVGQPQHFGDGTRLSIL.

J is TRBJ2-7 and V is TRBV4-3; 7 bases are shared with TRBD1. The CDR3 runs to 15 residues. V lost 0 bases and J lost 2; bases outside the gene matches: 4. Per germline, CDR1 LGHNA and CDR2 YSLEER. The CDR3 DNA is TGCGCCAGCAGCCAAGATACAGGACAGGCCTACGAGCAGTACTTC. Translation: CASSQDTGQAYEQYF.

The chain carries TRBV7-2 and TRBJ2-2; the match to TRBD2 covers 8 bases. This CDR3 has 17 residues. The ends lost 8 bases at V and 0 bases at J; junction bases unmatched: 11. The germline V gene encodes CDR1 SGHTA and CDR2 FQGNSA. CDR3 nucleotides: TGTGCCAGCGTCGGGAGGGTGGGAAACCCGAACACCGGGGAGCTGTTTTTT. It translates to CASVGRVGNPNTGELFF. Complete variable domain (other parts from reference TRBV7-2 and TRBJ2-2): GAGVSQSPSNKVTEKGKDVELRCDPISGHTALYWYRQSLGQGLEFLIYFQGNSAPDKSGLPSDRFSAERTGGSVSTLTIQRTQQEDSAVYLCASVGRVGNPNTGELFFGEGSRLTVL.

The V call is TRBV4-1, the J call TRBJ2-5; TRBD2 is a possible D gene (5 bases). Germline V gives CDR1 MGHRA, CDR2 YSYEKL. V dropped 4 bases and J dropped 5 bases, with 14 bases sitting between them. The CDR3 spans 14 residues. DNA of the CDR3: TGCGCCAGCAGCCCCGGACTCTTAGGGGAGACCCAGTACTTC. Protein: CASSPGLLGETQYF.

The rearrangement uses TRBV29-1 and TRBJ1-4; D is undetermined. The CDR3 totals 14 residues. Trimming left V 0 bases short and J 8 bases short, with 13 bases between. Germline assignment: CDR1 SQVTM and CDR2 ANQGSEA. The CDR3 nucleotides read TGCAGCGTTGAAGATATTAGGGAAGGGGAAAAACTGTTTTTT. Encoded protein: CSVEDIREGEKLFF. Together with reference TRBV29-1 and TRBJ1-4, the CDR3 gives the full variable domain: SAVISQKPSRDICQRGTSLTIQCQVDSQVTMMFWYRQQPGQSLTLIATANQGSEATYESGFVIDKFPISRPNLTFSTLTVSNMSPEDSSIYLCSVEDIREGEKLFFGSGTQLSVL.

In its sample, this clone was seen once. V usage is TRBV7-2 and J usage is TRBJ1-6, with D hard to call. In germline, CDR1 is SGHTA, CDR2 FQGNSA. The CDR3 covers 13 residues. V was trimmed by 5 bases and J by 14 bases, leaving 16 bases between them. The DNA of the CDR3 is TGTGCCAGCAGCCAGAACCCCCAGAGAGCCCTCCACTTT. This sequence encodes CASSQNPQRALHF.

The chain has TRBV29-1 and TRBJ2-3, with 9 nucleotides matching TRBD1. There are 14 residues in the CDR3. Germline V gives CDR1 SQVTM, CDR2 ANQGSEA. Trimming removed 7 bases from V and 5 bases from J; junction bases left unmatched: 10. DNA of the CDR3: TGCAGCGCCACGAACAGGGGGCGGATAGATACGCAGTATTTT. It encodes CSATNRGRIDTQYF.

The J gene is TRBJ2-2, the V gene TRBV11-2, with D possibly being TRBD2 (5 bases). This CDR3 is 15 amino acids long. CDR1 SGHAT and CDR2 FQNNGV come from the germline V gene. V lost 0 bases and J 9 bases, leaving 14 bases between the germline ends. The CDR3 sequence is CASSLDLLVDRELFF. The CDR3 DNA reads as TGTGCCAGCAGCTTAGATTTACTAGTCGACAGGGAGCTGTTTTTT.

The V call is TRBV15, the J call TRBJ2-1; TRBD1 matches 8 bases. Germline CDR1 and CDR2: LNHNV and YYDKDF (reference sequence). The CDR3 sequence is 13 residues long. Unmatched junction bases numbered 4, after V lost 5 bases and J lost 7 bases. The CDR3 DNA reads as TGTGCCACCAGCGGGGACAGGATGAATGAGCAGTTCTTC. Amino acids: CATSGDRMNEQFF. The variable domain in full, completed from reference TRBV15 and TRBJ2-1, reads DAMVIQNPRYQVTQFGKPVTLSCSQTLNHNVMYWYQQKSSQAPKLLFHYYDKDFNNEADTPDNFQSRRPNTSFCFLDIRSPGLGDTAMYLCATSGDRMNEQFFGPGTRLTVL.

This chain joins TRBV19 and TRBJ2-1, with 10 bases identical to TRBD2. V trimming: 9 bases; J trimming: 4 bases; junction bases outside the gene matches: 9. The CDR3 spans 15 residues. The germline gives CDR1 LNHDA, CDR2 SQIVND (reference sequence). The CDR3 spells CASKSKREGYNEQFF. The CDR3 nucleotides read TGTGCCAGCAAATCGAAGCGGGAGGGTTACAATGAGCAGTTCTTC.

The chain joins TRBV1 to TRBJ1-1; the tabulated D call, TRBD1, remains unverified against the DNA. TRBV1 is described as a pseudogene. The CDR3 loop spans 16 amino acids. The CDR3 protein is CTSSQVARGQNTEAFF. In DNA form, the CDR3 reads TGCACCAGCAGCCAAGTGGCCAGGGGCCAGAACACTGAAGCTTTCTTT.

V and J are TRBV6-5 and TRBJ2-5; 11 bases match TRBD2. The ends lost 0 bases at V and 5 bases at J; junction bases unmatched: 5. From germline, CDR1 is MNHEY and CDR2 SVGAGI. This CDR3 spans 16 amino acids. CDR3 loop: CASSYSGSGGVETQYF. For the CDR3, the DNA is TGTGCCAGCAGTTACTCGGGTAGCGGGGGGGTGGAGACCCAGTACTTC.